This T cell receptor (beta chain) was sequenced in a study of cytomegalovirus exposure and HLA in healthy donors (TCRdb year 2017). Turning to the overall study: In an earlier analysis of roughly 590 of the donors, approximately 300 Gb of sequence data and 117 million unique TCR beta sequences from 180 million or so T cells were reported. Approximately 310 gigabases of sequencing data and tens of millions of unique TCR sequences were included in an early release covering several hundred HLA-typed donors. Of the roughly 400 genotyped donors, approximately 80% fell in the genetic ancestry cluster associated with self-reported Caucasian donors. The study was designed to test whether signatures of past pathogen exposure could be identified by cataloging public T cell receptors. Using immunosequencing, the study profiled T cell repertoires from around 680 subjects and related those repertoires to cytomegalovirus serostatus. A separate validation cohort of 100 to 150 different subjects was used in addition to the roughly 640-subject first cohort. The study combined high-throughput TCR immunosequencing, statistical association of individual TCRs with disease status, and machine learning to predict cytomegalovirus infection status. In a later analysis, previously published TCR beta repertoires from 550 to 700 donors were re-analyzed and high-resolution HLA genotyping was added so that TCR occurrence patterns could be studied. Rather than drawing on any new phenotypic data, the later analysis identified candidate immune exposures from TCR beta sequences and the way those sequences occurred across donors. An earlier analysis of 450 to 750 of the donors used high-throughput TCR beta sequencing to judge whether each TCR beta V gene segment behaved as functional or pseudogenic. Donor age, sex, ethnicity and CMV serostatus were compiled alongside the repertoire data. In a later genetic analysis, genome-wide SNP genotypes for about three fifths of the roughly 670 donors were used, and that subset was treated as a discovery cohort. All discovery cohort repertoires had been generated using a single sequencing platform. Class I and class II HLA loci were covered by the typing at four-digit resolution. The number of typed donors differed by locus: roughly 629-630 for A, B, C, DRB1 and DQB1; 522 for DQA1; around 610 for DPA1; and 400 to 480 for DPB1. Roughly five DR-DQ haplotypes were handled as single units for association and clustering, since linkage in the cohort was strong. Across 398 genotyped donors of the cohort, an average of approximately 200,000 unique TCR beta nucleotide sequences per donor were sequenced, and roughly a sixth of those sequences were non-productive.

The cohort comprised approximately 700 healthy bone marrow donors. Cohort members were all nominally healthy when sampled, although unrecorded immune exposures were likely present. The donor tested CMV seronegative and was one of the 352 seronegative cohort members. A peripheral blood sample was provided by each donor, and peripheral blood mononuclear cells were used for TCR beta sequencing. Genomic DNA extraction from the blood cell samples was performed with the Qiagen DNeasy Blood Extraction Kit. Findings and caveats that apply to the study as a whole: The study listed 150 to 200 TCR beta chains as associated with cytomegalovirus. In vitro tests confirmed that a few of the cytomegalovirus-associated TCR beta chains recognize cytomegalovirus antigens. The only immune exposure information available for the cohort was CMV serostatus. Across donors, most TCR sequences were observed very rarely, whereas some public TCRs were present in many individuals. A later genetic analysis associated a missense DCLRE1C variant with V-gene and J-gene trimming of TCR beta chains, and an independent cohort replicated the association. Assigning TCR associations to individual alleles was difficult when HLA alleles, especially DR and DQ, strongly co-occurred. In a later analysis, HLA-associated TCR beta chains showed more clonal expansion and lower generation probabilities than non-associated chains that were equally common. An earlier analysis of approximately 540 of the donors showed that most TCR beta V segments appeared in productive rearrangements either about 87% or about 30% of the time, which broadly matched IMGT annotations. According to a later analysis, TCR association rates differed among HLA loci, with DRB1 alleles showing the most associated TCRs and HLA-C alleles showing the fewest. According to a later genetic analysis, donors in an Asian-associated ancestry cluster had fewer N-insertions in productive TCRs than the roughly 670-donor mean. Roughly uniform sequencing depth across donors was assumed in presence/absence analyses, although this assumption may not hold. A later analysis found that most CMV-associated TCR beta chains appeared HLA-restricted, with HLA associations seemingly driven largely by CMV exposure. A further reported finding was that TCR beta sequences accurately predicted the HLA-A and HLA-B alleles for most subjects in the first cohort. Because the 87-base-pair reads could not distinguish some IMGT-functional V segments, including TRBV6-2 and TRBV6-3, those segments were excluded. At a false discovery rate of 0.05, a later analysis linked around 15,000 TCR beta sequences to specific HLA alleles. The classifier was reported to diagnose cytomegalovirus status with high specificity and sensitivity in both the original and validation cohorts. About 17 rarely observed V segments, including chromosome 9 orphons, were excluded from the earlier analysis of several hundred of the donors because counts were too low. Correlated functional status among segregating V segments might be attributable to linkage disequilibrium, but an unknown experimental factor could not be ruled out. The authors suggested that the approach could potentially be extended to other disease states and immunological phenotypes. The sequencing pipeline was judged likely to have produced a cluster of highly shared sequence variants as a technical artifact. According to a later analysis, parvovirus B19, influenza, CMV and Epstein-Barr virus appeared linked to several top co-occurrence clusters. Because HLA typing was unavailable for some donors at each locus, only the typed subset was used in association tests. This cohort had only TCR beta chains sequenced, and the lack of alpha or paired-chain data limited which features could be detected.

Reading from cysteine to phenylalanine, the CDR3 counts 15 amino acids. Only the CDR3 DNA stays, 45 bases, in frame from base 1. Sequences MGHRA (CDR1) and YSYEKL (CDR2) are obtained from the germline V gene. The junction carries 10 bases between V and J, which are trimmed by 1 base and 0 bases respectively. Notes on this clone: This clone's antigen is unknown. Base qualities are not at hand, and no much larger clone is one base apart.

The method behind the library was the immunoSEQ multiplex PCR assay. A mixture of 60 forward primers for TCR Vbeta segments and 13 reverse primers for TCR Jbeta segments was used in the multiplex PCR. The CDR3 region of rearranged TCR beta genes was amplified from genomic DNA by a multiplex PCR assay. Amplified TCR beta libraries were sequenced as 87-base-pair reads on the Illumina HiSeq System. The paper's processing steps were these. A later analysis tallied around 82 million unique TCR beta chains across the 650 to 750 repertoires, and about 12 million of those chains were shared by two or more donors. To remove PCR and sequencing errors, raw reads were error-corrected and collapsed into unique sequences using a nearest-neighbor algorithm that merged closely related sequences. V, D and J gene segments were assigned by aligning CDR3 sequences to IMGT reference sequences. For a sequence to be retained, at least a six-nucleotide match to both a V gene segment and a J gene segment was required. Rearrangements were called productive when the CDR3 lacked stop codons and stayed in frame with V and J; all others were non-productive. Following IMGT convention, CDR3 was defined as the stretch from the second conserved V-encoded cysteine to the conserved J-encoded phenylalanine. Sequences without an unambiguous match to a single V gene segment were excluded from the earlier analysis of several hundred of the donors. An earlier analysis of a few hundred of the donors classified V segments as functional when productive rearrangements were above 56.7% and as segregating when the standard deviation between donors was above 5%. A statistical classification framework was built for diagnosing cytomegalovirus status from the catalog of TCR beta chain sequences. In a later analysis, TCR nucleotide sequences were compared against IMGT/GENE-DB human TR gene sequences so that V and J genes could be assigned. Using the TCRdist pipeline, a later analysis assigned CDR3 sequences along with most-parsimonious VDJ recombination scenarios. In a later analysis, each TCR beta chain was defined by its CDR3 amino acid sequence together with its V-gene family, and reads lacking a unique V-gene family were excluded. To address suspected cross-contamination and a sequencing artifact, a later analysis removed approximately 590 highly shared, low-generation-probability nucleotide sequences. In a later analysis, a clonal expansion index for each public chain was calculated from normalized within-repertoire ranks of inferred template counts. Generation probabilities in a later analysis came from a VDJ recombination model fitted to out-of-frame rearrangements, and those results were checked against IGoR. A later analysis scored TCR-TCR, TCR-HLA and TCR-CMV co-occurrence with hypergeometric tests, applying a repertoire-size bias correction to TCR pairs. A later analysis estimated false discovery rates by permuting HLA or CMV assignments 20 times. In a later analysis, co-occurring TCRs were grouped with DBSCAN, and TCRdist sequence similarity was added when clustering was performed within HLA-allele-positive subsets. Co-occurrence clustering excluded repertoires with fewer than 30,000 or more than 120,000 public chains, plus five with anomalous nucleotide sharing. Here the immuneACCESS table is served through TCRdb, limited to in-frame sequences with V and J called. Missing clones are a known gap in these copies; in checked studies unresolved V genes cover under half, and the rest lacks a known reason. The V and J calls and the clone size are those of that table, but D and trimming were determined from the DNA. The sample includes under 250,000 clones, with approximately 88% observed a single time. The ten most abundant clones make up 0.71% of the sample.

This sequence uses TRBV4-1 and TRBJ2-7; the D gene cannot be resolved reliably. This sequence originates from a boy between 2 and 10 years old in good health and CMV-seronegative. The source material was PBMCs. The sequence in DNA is TGCGCCAGCAGCCAAGTGGAGCTGCGCTCCTACGAGCAGTACTTC. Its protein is CASSQVELRSYEQYF.